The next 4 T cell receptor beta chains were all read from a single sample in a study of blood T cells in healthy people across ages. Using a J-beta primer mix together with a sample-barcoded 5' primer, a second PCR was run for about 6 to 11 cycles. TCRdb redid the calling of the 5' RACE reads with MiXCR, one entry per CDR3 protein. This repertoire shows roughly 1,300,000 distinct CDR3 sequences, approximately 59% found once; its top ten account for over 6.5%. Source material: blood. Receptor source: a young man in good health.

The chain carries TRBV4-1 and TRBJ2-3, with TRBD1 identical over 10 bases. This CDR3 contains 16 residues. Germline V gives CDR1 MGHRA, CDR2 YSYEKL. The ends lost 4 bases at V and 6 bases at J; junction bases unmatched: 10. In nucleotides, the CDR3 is TGCGCCAGCAGCCCGGCGGAGGGACAGGGGTTCGATACGCAGTATTTT. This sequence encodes CASSPAEGQGFDTQYF.

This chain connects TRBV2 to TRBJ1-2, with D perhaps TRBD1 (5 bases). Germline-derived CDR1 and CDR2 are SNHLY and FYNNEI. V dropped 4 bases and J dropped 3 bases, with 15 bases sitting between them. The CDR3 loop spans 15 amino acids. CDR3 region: CASSVMGGDDYGYTF. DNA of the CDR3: TGTGCCAGCAGTGTTATGGGGGGGGACGACTATGGCTACACCTTC.

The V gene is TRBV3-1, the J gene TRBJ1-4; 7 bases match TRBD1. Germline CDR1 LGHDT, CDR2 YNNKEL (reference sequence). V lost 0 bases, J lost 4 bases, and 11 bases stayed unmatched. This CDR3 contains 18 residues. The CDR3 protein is CASSQEFRRTGGNEKLFF. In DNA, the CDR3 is TGTGCCAGCAGCCAAGAATTTCGACGGACAGGCGGTAATGAAAAACTGTTTTTT.

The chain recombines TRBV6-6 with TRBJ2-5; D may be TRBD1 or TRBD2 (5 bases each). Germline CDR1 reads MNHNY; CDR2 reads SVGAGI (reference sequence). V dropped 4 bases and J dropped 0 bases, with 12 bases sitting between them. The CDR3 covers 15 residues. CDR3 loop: CASSSRGDNQETQYF. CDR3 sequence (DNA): TGTGCCAGCAGTTCGAGGGGAGATAACCAAGAGACCCAGTACTTC.